Sequencing of this T cell receptor (beta chain) was carried out in a study of T cell responses to AZD1222 COVID-19 vaccine. Study-wide results and caveats: Per reports, nearly half of all spike-specific TCRs target regions that are unmutated in variants. Donor demographics were predominantly white British with a female majority; clonal diversity may be underestimated. Repertoire collection took place solely once the T cell response had peaked. Only 5 or 6 people who got AZD1222 tested seropositive at baseline.

Germline V gene data show CDR1 as SEHNR and CDR2 as FQNEAQ (reference sequence). The CDR3 is 15 residues long. Trimming left V 1 base short and J 1 base short, with 8 bases between. Concerning this clone itself: Its antigen is not identified.

Only in-frame clones appear in the TCRdb table, and some are missing; sequencing was by immunoSEQ multiplex PCR. The sample yields 65,000 to 70,000 clones, 80% to 90% seen once. The clonotype originates from an adult who received the AZD1222 COVID-19 vaccine. This material consisted of peripheral blood, taken 28 days after the second AZD1222 dose. This chain connects TRBV7-9 to TRBJ2-1, with D perhaps TRBD1 (5 bases). CDR3 sequence reads: CASSLVAGSYNEQFF. For the CDR3, the DNA is TGTGCCAGCAGCTTAGTGGCAGGGTCCTACAATGAGCAGTTCTTC.